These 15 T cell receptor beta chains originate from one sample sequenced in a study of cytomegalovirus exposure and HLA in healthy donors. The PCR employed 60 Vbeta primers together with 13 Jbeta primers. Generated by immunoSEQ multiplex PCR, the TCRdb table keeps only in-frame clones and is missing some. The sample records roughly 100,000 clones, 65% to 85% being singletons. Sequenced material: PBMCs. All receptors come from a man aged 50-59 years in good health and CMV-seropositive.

CDR3 in DNA: TGTGCCAGCACCTGGACAGGGGATGAGACCCAGTACTTC. Amino acid sequence: CASTWTGDETQYF. This sequence joins TRBV2 and TRBJ2-5; TRBD1 matches at 9 bases. Looked up from germline, CDR1 is SNHLY and CDR2 is FYNNEI. The V segment lost 7 bases and the J segment 5 bases; nucleotides outside the gene matches: 5. The CDR3 loop spans 13 amino acids.

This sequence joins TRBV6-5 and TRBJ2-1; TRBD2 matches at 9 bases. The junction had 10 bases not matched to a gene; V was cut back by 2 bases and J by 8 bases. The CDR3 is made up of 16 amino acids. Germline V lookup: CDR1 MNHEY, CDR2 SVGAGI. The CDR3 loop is CASSYNGGGGGDEQFF. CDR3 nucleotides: TGTGCCAGCAGTTACAACGGGGGCGGGGGGGGAGATGAGCAGTTCTTC.

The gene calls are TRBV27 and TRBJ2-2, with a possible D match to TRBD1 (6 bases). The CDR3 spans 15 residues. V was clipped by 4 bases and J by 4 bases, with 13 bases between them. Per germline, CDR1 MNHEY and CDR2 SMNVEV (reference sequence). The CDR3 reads CASSYRVGPTGELFF. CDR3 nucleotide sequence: TGTGCCAGCAGTTACAGGGTGGGGCCCACCGGGGAGCTGTTTTTT.

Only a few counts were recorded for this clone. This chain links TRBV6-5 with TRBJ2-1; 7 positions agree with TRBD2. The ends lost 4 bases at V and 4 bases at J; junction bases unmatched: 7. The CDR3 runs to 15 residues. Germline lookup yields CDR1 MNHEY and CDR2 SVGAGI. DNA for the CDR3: TGTGCCAGCAGTTTCACTAGCGACCCGTACAATGAGCAGTTCTTC. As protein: CASSFTSDPYNEQFF.

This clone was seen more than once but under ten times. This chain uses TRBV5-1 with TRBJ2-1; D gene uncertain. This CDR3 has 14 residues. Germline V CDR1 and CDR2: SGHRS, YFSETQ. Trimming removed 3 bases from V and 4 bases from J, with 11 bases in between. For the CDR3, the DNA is TGCGCCAGCAGCTCCGGTGATCCTTACAATGAGCAGTTCTTC. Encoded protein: CASSSGDPYNEQFF.

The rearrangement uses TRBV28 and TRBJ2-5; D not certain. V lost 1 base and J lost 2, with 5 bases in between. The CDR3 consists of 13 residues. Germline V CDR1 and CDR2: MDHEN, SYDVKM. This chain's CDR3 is CASSLSEQETQYF. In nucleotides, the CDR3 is TGTGCCAGCAGTTTATCCGAGCAAGAGACCCAGTACTTC. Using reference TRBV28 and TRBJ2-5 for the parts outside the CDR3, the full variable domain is DVKVTQSSRYLVKRTGEKVFLECVQDMDHENMFWYRQDPGLGLRLIYFSYDVKMKEKGDIPEGYSVSREKKERFSLILESASTNQTSMYLCASSLSEQETQYFGPGTRLLVL.

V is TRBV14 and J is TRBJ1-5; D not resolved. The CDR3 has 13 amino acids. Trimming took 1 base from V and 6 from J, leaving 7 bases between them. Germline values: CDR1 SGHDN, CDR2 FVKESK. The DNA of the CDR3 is TGTGCCAGCAGCCAAGTACATGGTCAGCCCCAGCATTTT. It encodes CASSQVHGQPQHF.

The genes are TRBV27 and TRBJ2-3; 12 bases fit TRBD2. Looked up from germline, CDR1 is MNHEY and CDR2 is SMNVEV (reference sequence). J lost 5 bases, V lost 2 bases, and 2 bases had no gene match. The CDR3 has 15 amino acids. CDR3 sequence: CASSLTSGRIDTQYF. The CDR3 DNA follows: TGTGCCAGCAGTTTAACTAGCGGGAGGATAGATACGCAGTATTTT.

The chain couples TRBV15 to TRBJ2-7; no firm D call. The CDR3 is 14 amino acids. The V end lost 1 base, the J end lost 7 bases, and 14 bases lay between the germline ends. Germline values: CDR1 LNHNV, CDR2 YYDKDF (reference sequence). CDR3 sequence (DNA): TGTGCCACCAGCAGAGCGGGTACTCCTAGGGAGCAGTACTTC. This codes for CATSRAGTPREQYF.

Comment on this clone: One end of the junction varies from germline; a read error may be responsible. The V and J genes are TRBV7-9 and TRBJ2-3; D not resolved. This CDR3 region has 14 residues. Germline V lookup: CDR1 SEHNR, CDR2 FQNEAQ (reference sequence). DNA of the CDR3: TGTTCCAGCAGCCCCCGAGGTAGTCGAGATACGCAGTATTTT. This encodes CSSSPRGSRDTQYF.

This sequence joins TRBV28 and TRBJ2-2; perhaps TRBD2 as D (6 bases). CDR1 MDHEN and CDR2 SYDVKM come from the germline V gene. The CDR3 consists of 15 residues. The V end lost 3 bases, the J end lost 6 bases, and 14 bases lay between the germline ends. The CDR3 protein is CASSLMAGRSGELFF. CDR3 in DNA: TGTGCCAGCAGTTTGATGGCTGGGAGGTCCGGGGAGCTGTTTTTT. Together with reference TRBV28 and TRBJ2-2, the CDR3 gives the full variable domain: DVKVTQSSRYLVKRTGEKVFLECVQDMDHENMFWYRQDPGLGLRLIYFSYDVKMKEKGDIPEGYSVSREKKERFSLILESASTNQTSMYLCASSLMAGRSGELFFGEGSRLTVL.

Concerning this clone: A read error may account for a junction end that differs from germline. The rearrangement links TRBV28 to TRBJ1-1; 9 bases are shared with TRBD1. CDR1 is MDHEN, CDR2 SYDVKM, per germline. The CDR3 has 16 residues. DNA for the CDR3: TGTGCCAGCAGTACAGGGGGCTGGCAGGGCGACACTCAAGCTTTCTTT. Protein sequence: CASSTGGWQGDTQAFF.

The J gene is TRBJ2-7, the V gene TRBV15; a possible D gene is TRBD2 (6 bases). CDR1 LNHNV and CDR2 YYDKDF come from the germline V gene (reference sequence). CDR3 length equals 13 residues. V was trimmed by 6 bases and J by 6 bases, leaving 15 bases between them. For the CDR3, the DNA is TGTGCCACCAGTCAAATGCGGGATCGCGAGCAGTACTTC. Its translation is CATSQMRDREQYF.

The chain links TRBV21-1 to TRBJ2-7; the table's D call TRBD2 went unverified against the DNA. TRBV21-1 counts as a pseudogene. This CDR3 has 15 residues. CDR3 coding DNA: TGTGCCAGCAGCAAAAAATGGTACTCCTCCCTCGAGCAGTACTTC. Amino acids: CASSKKWYSSLEQYF.

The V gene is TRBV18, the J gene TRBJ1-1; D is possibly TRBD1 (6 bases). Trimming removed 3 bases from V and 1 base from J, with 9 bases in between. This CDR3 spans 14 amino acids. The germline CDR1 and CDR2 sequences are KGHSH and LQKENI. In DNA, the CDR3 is TGTGCCAGCTCACCTACAGGGAGGAACACTGAAGCTTTCTTT. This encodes CASSPTGRNTEAFF.